The present TCR beta chain was sequenced within a study of blood T cell repertoires in COVID-19. The protocol was immunoSEQ multiplex PCR, while the TCRdb copy is restricted to in-frame clones and leaves out a portion. The sample carries about 180,000 clones, 86% recorded once. Looked up from germline, CDR1 is KGHDR and CDR2 is SFDVKD. V lost 4 bases and J lost 6; bases outside the gene matches: 5. The CDR3 covers 14 residues. Participants were aged about 18 to 100 years from approximately 23 US areas. Each participant's cohort was designated according to participant-reported clinical history. The sequenced material came from PBMCs or T cells enriched from blood (not recorded which). The J gene is TRBJ2-1, the V gene TRBV24-1, with TRBD2 matching 7 bases. The TCR was taken from a woman under 40 who had recovered from COVID-19. CDR3 sequence (DNA): TGTGCCACCAGTGACCAAACTAGCGTCAATGAGCAGTTCTTC. This codes for CATSDQTSVNEQFF.